These T cell receptor beta chains were read from a single sample in a study of blood T cell repertoires in COVID-19. The assay was immunoSEQ multiplex PCR, and TCRdb's table has in-frame clones only and misses some. The sample comprises 250,000 to 350,000 clones, roughly 88% of which are singletons, and around 1% rests with the top ten. The sample consisted of peripheral blood. The receptors originated from a human donor with COVID-19, enrolled during active disease. The donor label of this sample is uncertain. Both conserved end residues are trimmed from each CDR3. Size values are once, few and many counts, or a class for expanded clones, and some rows have none.

j_call,v_call,clone_size,cdr3_aa
TRBJ2-7,TRBV11-2,NA,ASSLFGSFYSPWGEQY
TRBJ2-5,TRBV5-6,NA,ASSYTRGQETQY
TRBJ2-7,TRBV19,once,ASSLGLAGGYEQY
TRBJ2-1,TRBV11-3,NA,ASSIAGETYEQF
TRBJ2-7,TRBV30,NA,AWAGLAGGYEQY
TRBJ2-5,TRBV5-1,many,ASSLVTGRGGETQY
TRBJ1-1,TRBV9,NA,ASSVAGQLNAAF
TRBJ2-2,TRBV7-6,NA,ASSTSGVHTGELF
TRBJ1-1,TRBV18,NA,ASSPPVRTEAF
TRBJ2-3,TRBV7-2,once,ASSRSFSTDTQY
TRBJ2-7,TRBV10-1,few,ASSDPGGEQY